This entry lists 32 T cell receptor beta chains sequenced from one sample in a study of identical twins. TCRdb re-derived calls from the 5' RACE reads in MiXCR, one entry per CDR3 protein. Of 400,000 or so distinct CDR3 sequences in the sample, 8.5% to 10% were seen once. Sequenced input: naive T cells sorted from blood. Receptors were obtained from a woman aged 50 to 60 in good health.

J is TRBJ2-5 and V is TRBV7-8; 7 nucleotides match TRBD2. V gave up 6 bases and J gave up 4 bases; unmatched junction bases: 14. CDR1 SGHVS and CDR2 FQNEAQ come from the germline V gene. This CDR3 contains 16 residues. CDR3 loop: CASRAGWMRELETQYF. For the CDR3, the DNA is TGTGCCAGCAGAGCCGGGTGGATGCGGGAGCTAGAGACCCAGTACTTC.

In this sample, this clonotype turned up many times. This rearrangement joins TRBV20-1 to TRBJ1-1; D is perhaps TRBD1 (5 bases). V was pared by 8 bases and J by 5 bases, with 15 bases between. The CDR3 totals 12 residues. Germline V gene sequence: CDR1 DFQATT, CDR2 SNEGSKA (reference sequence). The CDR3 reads CSPRRGETEAFF. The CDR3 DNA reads TGCAGTCCCCGACGGGGGGAAACTGAAGCTTTCTTT.

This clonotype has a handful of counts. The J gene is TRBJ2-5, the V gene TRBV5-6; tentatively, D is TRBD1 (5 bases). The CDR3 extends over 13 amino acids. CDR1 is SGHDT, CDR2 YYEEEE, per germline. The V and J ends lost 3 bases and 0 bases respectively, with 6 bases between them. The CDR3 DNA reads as TGTGCCAGCAGCTCGGACAACCAAGAGACCCAGTACTTC. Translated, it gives CASSSDNQETQYF.

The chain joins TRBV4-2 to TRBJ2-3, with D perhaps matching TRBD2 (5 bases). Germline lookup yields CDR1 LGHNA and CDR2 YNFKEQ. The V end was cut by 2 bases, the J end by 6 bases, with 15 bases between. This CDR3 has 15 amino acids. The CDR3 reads CASSQNPGVLDTQYF. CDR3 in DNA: TGTGCCAGCAGCCAAAACCCCGGGGTCTTGGATACGCAGTATTTT.

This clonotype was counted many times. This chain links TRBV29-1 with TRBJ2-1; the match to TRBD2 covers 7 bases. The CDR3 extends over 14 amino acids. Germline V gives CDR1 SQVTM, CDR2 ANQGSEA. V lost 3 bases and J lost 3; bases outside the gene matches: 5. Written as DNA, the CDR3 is TGCAGCGTTGATATGAGCGGGGTCTACAATGAGCAGTTCTTC. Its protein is CSVDMSGVYNEQFF.

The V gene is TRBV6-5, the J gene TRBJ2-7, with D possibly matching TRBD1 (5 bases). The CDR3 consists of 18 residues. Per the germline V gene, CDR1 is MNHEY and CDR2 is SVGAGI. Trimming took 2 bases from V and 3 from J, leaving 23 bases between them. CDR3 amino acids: CASSYGAGQHKRNYEQYV. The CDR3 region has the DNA TGTGCCAGCAGTTACGGCGCCGGACAACACAAACGGAACTACGAGCAGTACGTC.

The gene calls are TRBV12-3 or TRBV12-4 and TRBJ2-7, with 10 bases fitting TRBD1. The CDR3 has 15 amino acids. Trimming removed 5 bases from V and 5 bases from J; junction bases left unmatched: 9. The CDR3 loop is CASSPDRGRTHEQYF. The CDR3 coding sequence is TGTGCCAGCAGTCCCGACAGGGGGCGCACCCACGAGCAGTACTTC.

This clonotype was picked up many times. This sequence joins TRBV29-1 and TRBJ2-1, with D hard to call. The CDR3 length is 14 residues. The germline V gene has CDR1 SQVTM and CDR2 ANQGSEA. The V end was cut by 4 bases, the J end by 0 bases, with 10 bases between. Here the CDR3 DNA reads TGCAGCGTTGTTGGGCTAAGCTCCTACAATGAGCAGTTCTTC. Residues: CSVVGLSSYNEQFF.

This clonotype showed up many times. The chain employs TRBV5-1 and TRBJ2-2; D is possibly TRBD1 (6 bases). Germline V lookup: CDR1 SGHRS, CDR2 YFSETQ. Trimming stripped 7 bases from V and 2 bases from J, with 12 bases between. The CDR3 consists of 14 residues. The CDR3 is CASGPGTNTGELFF. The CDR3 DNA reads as TGCGCCAGCGGGCCCGGGACAAACACCGGGGAGCTGTTTTTT.

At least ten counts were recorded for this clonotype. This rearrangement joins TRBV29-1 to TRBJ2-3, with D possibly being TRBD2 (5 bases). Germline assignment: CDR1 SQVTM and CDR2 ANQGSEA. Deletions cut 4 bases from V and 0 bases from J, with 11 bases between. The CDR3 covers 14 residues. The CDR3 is CSVGGHTSTDTQYF. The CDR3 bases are TGCAGCGTTGGAGGGCATACTAGCACAGATACGCAGTATTTT.

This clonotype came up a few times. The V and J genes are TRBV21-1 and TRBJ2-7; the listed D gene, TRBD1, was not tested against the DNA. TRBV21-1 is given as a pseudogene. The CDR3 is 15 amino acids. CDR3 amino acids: CASSNGQGALYEQYV. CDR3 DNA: TGTGCCAGCAGCAATGGTCAGGGGGCTCTATACGAGCAGTACGTC.

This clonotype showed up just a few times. CDR3 sequence (DNA): TGTGCCAGCACCCTGGACTTACACAATGAGCAGTTCTTC. Its protein product is CASTLDLHNEQFF. The chain combines TRBV7-9 with TRBJ2-1; D possibly corresponds to TRBD2 (5 bases). The CDR3 spans 13 residues. Looked up from germline, CDR1 is SEHNR and CDR2 is FQNEAQ (reference sequence). Trimming shortened V by 7 bases and J by 5 bases, and 12 bases separated the two germline ends.

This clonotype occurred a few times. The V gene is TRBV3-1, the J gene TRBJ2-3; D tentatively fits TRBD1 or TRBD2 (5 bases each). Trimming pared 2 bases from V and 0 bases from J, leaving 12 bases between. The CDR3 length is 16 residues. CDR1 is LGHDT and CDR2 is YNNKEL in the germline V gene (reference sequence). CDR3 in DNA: TGTGCCAGCAGCCAACGGGGCGGACATAGCACAGATACGCAGTATTTT. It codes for CASSQRGGHSTDTQYF.

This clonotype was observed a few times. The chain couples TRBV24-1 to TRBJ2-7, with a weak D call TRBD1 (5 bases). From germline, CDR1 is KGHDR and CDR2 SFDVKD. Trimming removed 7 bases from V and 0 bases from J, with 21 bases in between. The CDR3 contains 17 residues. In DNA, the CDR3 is TGTGCCACCAGAACTCCCGGGTCCCAGGGCGGCTCCTACGAGCAGTACGTC. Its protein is CATRTPGSQGGSYEQYV.

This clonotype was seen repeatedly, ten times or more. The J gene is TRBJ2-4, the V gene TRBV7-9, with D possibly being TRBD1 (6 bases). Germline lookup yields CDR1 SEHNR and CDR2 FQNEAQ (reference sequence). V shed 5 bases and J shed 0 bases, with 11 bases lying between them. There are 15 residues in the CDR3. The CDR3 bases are TGTGCCAGCAGCCCAGGGGTGAAAGCCAAAAACATTCAGTACTTC. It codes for CASSPGVKAKNIQYF. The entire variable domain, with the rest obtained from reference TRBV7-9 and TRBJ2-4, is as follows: DTGVSQNPRHKITKRGQNVTFRCDPISEHNRLYWYRQTLGQGPEFLTYFQNEAQLEKSRLLSDRFSAERPKGSFSTLEIQRTEQGDSAMYLCASSPGVKAKNIQYFGAGTRLSVL.

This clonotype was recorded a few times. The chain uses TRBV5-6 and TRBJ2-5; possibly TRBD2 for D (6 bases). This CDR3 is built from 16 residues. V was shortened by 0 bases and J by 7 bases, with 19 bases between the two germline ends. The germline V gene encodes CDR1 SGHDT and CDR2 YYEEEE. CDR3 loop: CASSLVWDRDWGTQYF. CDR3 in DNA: TGTGCCAGCAGCTTGGTGTGGGATCGGGACTGGGGGACCCAGTACTTC.

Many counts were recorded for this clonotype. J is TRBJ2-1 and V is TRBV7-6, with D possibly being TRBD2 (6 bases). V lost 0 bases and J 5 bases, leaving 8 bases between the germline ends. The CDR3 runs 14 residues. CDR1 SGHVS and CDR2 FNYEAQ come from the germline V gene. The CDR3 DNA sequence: TGTGCCAGCAGCTTAGCGACTAGAGACAATGAGCAGTTCTTC. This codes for CASSLATRDNEQFF.

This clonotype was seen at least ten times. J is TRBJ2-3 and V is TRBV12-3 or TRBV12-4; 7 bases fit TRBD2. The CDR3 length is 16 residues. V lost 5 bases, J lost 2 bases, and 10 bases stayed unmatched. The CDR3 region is CASSAGVSGSTDTQYF. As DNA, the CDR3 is TGTGCCAGCAGTGCCGGGGTTAGCGGGTCCACAGATACGCAGTATTTT.

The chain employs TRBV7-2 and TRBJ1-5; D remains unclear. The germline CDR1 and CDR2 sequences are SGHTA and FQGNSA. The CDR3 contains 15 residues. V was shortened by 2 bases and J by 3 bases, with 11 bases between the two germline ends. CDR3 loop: CASSLRPGDNQPQHF. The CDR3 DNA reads TGTGCCAGCAGCTTAAGGCCAGGAGACAATCAGCCCCAGCATTTT.

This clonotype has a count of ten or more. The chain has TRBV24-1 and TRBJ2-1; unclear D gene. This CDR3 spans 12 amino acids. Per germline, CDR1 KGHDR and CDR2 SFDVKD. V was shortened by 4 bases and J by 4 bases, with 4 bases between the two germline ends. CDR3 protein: CATSEGYNEQFF. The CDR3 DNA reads TGTGCCACCAGTGAGGGGTACAATGAGCAGTTCTTC.

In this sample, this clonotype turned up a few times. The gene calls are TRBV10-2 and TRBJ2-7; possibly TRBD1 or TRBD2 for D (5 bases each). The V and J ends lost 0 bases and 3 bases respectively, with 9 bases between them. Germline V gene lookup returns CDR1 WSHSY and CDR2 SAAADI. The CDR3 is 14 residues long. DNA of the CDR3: TGCGCCAGCAGTGAGTCGAAGAGGGGCTACGAGCAGTACTTC. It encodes CASSESKRGYEQYF.

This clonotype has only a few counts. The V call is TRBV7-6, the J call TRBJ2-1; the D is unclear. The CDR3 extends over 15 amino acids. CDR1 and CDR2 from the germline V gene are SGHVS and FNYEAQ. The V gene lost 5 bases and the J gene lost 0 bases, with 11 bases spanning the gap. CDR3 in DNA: TGTGCCAGCAGCCTCCTAAGAAGCTCCTACAATGAGCAGTTCTTC. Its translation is CASSLLRSSYNEQFF.

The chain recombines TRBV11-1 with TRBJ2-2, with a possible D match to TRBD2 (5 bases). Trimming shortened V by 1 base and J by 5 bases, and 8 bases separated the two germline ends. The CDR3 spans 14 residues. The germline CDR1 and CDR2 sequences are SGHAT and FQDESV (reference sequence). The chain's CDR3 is CASSLVSGTGELFF. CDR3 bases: TGTGCCAGCAGCTTAGTATCGGGGACCGGGGAGCTGTTTTTT.

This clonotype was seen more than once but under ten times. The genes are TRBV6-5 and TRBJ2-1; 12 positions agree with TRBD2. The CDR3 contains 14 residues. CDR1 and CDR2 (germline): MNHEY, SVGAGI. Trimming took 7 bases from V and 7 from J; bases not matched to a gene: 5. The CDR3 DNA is TGTGCCAGCACCGGACTAGCGGGAACGAATGAGCAGTTCTTC. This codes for CASTGLAGTNEQFF.

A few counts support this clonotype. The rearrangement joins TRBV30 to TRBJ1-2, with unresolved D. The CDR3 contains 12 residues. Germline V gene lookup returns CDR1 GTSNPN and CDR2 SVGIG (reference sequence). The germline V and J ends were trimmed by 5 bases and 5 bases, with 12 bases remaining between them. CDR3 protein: CAWGFDGYGYTF. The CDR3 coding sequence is TGTGCCTGGGGATTCGACGGGTATGGCTACACCTTC.

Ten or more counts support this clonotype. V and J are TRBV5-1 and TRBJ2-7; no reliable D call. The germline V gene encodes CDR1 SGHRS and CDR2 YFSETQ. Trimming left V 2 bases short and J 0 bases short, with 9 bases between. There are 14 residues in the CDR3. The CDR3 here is CASSLGFTSYEQYF. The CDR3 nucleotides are TGCGCCAGCAGCTTAGGATTTACCTCCTACGAGCAGTACTTC.

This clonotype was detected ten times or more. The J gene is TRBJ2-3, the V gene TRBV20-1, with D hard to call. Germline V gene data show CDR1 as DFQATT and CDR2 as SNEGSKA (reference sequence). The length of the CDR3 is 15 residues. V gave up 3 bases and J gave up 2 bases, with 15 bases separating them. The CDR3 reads CSASSTEYSTDTQYF. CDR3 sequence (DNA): TGCAGTGCTAGCTCGACGGAATATTCCACAGATACGCAGTATTTT.

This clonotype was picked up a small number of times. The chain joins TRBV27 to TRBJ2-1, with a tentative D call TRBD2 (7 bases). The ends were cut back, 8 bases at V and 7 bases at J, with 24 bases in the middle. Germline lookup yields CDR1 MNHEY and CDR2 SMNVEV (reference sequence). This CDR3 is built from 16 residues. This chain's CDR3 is CASGPLVGGLGNEQFF. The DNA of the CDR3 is TGTGCCAGCGGCCCGCTGGTCGGGGGGCTAGGAAATGAGCAGTTCTTC.

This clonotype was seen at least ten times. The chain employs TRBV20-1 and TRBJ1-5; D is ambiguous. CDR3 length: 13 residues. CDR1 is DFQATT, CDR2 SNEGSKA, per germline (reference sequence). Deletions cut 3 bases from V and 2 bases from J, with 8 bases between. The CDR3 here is CSASESGNQPQHF. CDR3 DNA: TGCAGTGCTAGTGAATCAGGCAATCAGCCCCAGCATTTT.

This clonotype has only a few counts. This CDR3 is CSAGWSDTGELFF. The CDR3 nucleotides read TGCAGTGCAGGGTGGTCCGACACCGGGGAGCTGTTTTTT. J is TRBJ2-2 and V is TRBV20-1, with D unclear. Germline lookup yields CDR1 DFQATT and CDR2 SNEGSKA (reference sequence). The CDR3 is 13 amino acids. Trimming removed 6 bases from V and 3 bases from J, with 11 bases in between.

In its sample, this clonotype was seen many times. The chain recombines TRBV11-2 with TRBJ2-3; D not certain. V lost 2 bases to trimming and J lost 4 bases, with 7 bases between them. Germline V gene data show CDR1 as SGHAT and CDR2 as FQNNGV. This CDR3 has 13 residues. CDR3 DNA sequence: TGTGCCAGCAGCTTACATCCCGCAGATACGCAGTATTTT. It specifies CASSLHPADTQYF.

The CDR3 DNA sequence: TGTGCCAGCAGCTTAACGTTGGATAAGTATGCGCAGTATTTT. Protein product: CASSLTLDKYAQYF. The chain couples TRBV7-3 to TRBJ2-3; unclear D gene. Trimming left V 0 bases short and J 10 bases short, with 14 bases between. This CDR3 region has 14 residues. Per the germline V gene, CDR1 is SGHTA and CDR2 is FQGTGA.